The T cell receptor beta chain described here comes from a study of radiotherapy plus CTLA-4 blockade in lung cancer. The study gave focal radiation plus ipilimumab CTLA-4 blockade to patients with chemo-refractory metastatic non-small-cell lung cancer. The V and J ends lost 5 bases and 4 bases, in that order; junction bases with no gene match: 13. The CDR3 loop spans 16 amino acids. Germline values: CDR1 SGHTA, CDR2 FQGNSA. Sequencing was performed with immunoSEQ multiplex PCR; in TCRdb, only in-frame clones are kept and a portion is missing. The table has roughly 110,000 clones, more than 65% seen once; the top ten hold roughly 3.1%.

This chain uses TRBV7-2 with TRBJ2-5, with TRBD1 matching 7 bases. This TCR was sampled from a human donor with non-small cell lung cancer that progressed on radiotherapy plus ipilimumab. Some clones in this sample may be carry-over from other donors' samples. The input for sequencing was peripheral blood, taken from a patient treated with radiotherapy plus ipilimumab. The CDR3 DNA follows: TGTGCCAGCAGCCCGGTGGGAAACAGGGGATCAGAGACCCAGTACTTC. It specifies CASSPVGNRGSETQYF.